Detailed here is one TCR beta chain. Its antigen is as yet unknown. The entry originates in a study of T cell responses to AZD1222 COVID-19 vaccine. Study results and limitations: Repertoire sampling occurred only after the peak T cell response. Clonal diversity may have been underestimated, and the donors were mostly white British, with more females than males. CD4 TCRs covered the whole spike, strongest at regions 160-218 and 743-854. At baseline, just five to seven AZD1222 recipients tested seropositive.

The CDR3 has 20 amino acids. In germline, CDR1 is MNHNS, CDR2 SASEGT. V lost 3 bases and J 0 bases, leaving 21 bases between the germline ends. Measured with immunoSEQ multiplex PCR; TCRdb has only the in-frame clones, and not every one. This sample has some 120,000 clones, with roughly nine tenths found just once. The sample in question was peripheral blood, obtained on day 0 of AZD1222 vaccination. The source of this sequence is an adult in good health. The J gene is TRBJ1-6, the V gene TRBV6-1; weak D call: TRBD1 (5 bases). DNA of the CDR3: TGTGCCAGCAGTGAGACAGCCCCCACACCATTTAGCTCCTATAATTCACCCCTCCACTTT. This translates into CASSETAPTPFSSYNSPLHF.